A single sample is the source of the 16 T cell receptor beta chains below, sequenced in a study of CD8+ T cells in alopecia areata. Sequencing templates came from extracted RNA that was reverse transcribed into cDNA. Clones were sequenced by immunoSEQ multiplex PCR, and TCRdb holds only the in-frame ones, with some missing. The sample comprises approximately 57,000 clones, 90% to 97% of which are singletons, and roughly 26% rests with the top ten. The sequences come from CD8+ T cells sorted from blood, collected at week 0. All receptors come from a human donor with alopecia areata.

The chain joins TRBV19 to TRBJ2-1; D possibly corresponds to TRBD1 (5 bases). CDR1 is LNHDA, CDR2 SQIVND, per germline (reference sequence). This CDR3 contains 14 residues. Trimming shortened V by 8 bases and J by 5 bases, and 16 bases separated the two germline ends. CDR3 region: CASRSAGFHNEQFF. CDR3 nucleotide sequence: TGTGCCAGTCGCTCCGCAGGGTTCCACAATGAGCAGTTCTTC.

This clone was seen a single time. The chain combines TRBV11-2 with TRBJ2-3; perhaps D is TRBD1 or TRBD2 (5 bases each). With 3 bases removed from V and 1 base from J, the gap between germline ends came to 11 bases. CDR3 length: 15 amino acids. In germline, CDR1 is SGHAT, CDR2 FQNNGV. In DNA form, the CDR3 reads TGTGCCAGCAGCTTCGGGTTGGGGGGCACAGATACGCAGTATTTT. As protein: CASSFGLGGTDTQYF.

This clone was picked up a small number of times. The V gene is TRBV11-2, the J gene TRBJ2-7, with D perhaps matching TRBD1 (5 bases). Germline loops: CDR1 SGHAT, CDR2 FQNNGV. Trimming took off 3 bases at V and 0 bases at J, with 12 bases between the two ends. The CDR3 runs 15 residues. CDR3 in amino acids: CASSLGQWSSYEQYF. The DNA of the CDR3 is TGTGCCAGCAGCTTGGGGCAGTGGAGCTCCTACGAGCAGTACTTC.

The J gene is TRBJ1-2, the V gene TRBV25-1; D is unclear. The germline V gene encodes CDR1 MGHDK and CDR2 SYGVNS. V lost 0 bases and J 1 base, leaving 18 bases between the germline ends. The CDR3 totals 18 residues. The CDR3 coding sequence is TGTGCCAGCAGTGAATATATCAGCGCGGTCGATCTTAACTATGGCTACACCTTC. The encoded protein is CASSEYISAVDLNYGYTF.

The chain couples TRBV5-1 to TRBJ2-3; no reliable D call. Germline CDR1 reads SGHRS; CDR2 reads YFSETQ. The V end lost 0 bases, the J end lost 4 bases, and 18 bases lay between the germline ends. This CDR3 spans 17 amino acids. The CDR3 here is CASSLDSKLTLADTQYF. CDR3 sequence (DNA): TGCGCCAGCAGCTTGGATTCGAAACTGACTTTGGCAGATACGCAGTATTTT.

The chain employs TRBV5-4 and TRBJ2-1; TRBD2 matches 16 bases. The CDR3 extends over 17 amino acids. Losses at the gene ends were 0 bases for V and 9 bases for J; bases not matched to a gene: 6. CDR1 SGHNT and CDR2 YYREEE come from the germline V gene (reference sequence). The CDR3 region is CASSLAPGLAGGREQFF. The CDR3 coding sequence is TGTGCCAGCAGCTTGGCCCCGGGACTAGCGGGGGGGCGTGAGCAGTTCTTC.

V and J are TRBV5-1 and TRBJ2-7; 7 nucleotides align to TRBD1. The CDR3 is 13 residues long. Trimming took 4 bases from V and 3 from J; bases not matched to a gene: 4. The germline gives CDR1 SGHRS, CDR2 YFSETQ. The CDR3 nucleotides are TGCGCCAGCAGCACTGGGGACAGCTACGAGCAGTACTTC. Translating it yields CASSTGDSYEQYF.

The chain links TRBV19 to TRBJ2-1; D might be TRBD2 (5 bases). The V and J ends lost 1 base and 10 bases respectively, with 11 bases between them. The V gene's germline CDR1 is LNHDA and CDR2 SQIVND (reference sequence). The CDR3 totals 13 residues. The CDR3 nucleotides are TGTGCCAGTAGTATAGGACCCGGGAAGGAGCAGTTCTTC. Its protein is CASSIGPGKEQFF.

This chain connects TRBV30 to TRBJ2-7; D not certain. Looked up from germline, CDR1 is GTSNPN and CDR2 is SVGIG (reference sequence). The V end lost 7 bases, the J end lost 0 bases, and 7 bases lay between the germline ends. The CDR3 loop spans 11 amino acids. The CDR3 here is CASVSSYEQYF. The DNA for the CDR3 is TGTGCCTCGGTAAGCTCCTACGAGCAGTACTTC.

The genes are TRBV4-2 and TRBJ2-7; the D is unclear. Germline V gene data show CDR1 as LGHNA and CDR2 as YNFKEQ. The CDR3 covers 17 residues. The germline V and J ends were trimmed by 1 base and 2 bases, with 18 bases remaining between them. The CDR3 reads CASSQGRDRGIAYEQYF. The DNA of the CDR3 is TGTGCCAGCAGCCAAGGAAGGGATCGAGGAATCGCCTACGAGCAGTACTTC.

This clone came up a few times. This chain joins TRBV15 and TRBJ2-7, with D hard to call. Trimming removed 2 bases at V and 0 bases at J, with 5 bases between. The CDR3 loop spans 13 amino acids. In germline, CDR1 is LNHNV, CDR2 YYDKDF (reference sequence). DNA for the CDR3: TGTGCCACCAGCAGAACAGTCTCCTACGAGCAGTACTTC. Protein sequence: CATSRTVSYEQYF.

The chain couples TRBV4-2 to TRBJ2-1; D uncertain. Trimming shortened V by 0 bases and J by 9 bases, and 9 bases separated the two germline ends. The CDR3 runs 13 residues. Germline lookup yields CDR1 LGHNA and CDR2 YNFKEQ. CDR3 in amino acids: CASSQDKGLEQFF. In nucleotides, the CDR3 is TGTGCCAGCAGCCAAGATAAGGGTCTTGAGCAGTTCTTC.

For the CDR3, the DNA is TGTGCCAGCACGGGCAGGGAAGAGACCCAGTACTTC. This codes for CASTGREETQYF. V and J are TRBV6-5 and TRBJ2-5, with TRBD1 as a possible D gene (5 bases). This CDR3 is built from 12 residues. Trimming cost V 7 bases and J 3 bases, with 9 bases left between them. CDR1 MNHEY and CDR2 SVGAGI come from the germline V gene.

The chain uses TRBV19 and TRBJ2-1, with TRBD2 identical over 8 bases. Looked up from germline, CDR1 is LNHDA and CDR2 is SQIVND (reference sequence). The CDR3 is 15 residues long. Losses at the gene ends were 7 bases for V and 10 bases for J; bases not matched to a gene: 15. CDR3 coding DNA: TGTGCCAGTACCCCCCAGGAGCGGGGGCCGGGGGAGCAGTTCTTC. It encodes CASTPQERGPGEQFF.

This chain joins TRBV4-2 and TRBJ2-5; D unclear. The V gene's germline CDR1 is LGHNA and CDR2 YNFKEQ. The CDR3 is made up of 15 amino acids. V was trimmed by 4 bases and J by 4 bases, leaving 16 bases between them. CDR3 loop: CASSPRKGVGETQYF. CDR3 sequence (DNA): TGTGCCAGCAGCCCACGCAAGGGTGTGGGAGAGACCCAGTACTTC.

J is TRBJ2-1 and V is TRBV10-3; perhaps D is TRBD1 or TRBD2 (5 bases each). Trimming left V 3 bases short and J 5 bases short, with 14 bases between. In germline, CDR1 is ENHRY, CDR2 SYGVKD. The length of the CDR3 is 15 residues. The CDR3 nucleotides are TGTGCCATCAGTGACCACGGGGACCGAAACAATGAGCAGTTCTTC. Encoded protein: CAISDHGDRNNEQFF.